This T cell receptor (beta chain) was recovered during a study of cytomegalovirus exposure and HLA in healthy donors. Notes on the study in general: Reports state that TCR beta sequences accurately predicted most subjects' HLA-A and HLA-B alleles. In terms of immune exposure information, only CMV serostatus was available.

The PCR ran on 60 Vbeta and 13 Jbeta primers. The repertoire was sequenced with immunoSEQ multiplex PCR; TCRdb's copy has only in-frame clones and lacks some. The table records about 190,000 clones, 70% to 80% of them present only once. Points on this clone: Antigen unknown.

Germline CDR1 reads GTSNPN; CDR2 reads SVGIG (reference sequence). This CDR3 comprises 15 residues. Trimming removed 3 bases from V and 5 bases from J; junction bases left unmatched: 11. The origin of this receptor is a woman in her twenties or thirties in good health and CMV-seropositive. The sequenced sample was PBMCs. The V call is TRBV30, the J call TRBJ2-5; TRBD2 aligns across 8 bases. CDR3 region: CAWRLLGRAGETQYF. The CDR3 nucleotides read TGTGCCTGGAGGCTCCTCGGGAGGGCCGGTGAGACCCAGTACTTC.